This T cell receptor (beta chain) was identified in a study of brain metastases from non-small cell lung cancer. Measured with immunoSEQ multiplex PCR; TCRdb has only the in-frame clones, and not every one. The table records more than 1,500 clones, around 88% of them present only once. V was shortened by 0 bases and J by 4 bases, with 13 bases between the two germline ends. The CDR3 contains 16 residues. Germline-derived CDR1 and CDR2 are SGDLS and YYNGEE. The chain employs TRBV9 and TRBJ2-2; the D gene is possibly TRBD2 (7 bases). Sample: primary lung tumor tissue. The sequence was collected from a donor over 35 with non-small cell lung cancer. CDR3 in amino acids: CASSVEGGRGTGELFF. The CDR3 DNA is TGTGCCAGCAGCGTAGAGGGGGGGCGCGGCACCGGGGAGCTGTTTTTT.